The present T cell receptor (beta chain) was sequenced within a study of monozygotic twins with inflammatory bowel disease. Germline V gene sequence: CDR1 MNHNY, CDR2 SVGAGI (reference sequence). The CDR3 is made up of 12 amino acids. Total RNA was isolated from whole blood without T cell sorting. TCRdb reprocessed the 5' RACE reads, with one entry per CDR3 protein and no DNA. The sample's table shows some 200,000 distinct CDR3 sequences. The sequencing input was blood. V gene TRBV6-6 combines with J gene TRBJ1-1. The receptor was derived from a human donor with ulcerative colitis or Crohn's disease, or a healthy co-twin of an affected twin (not recorded which). The CDR3 here is CASEDAGGEAFF.